This T cell receptor beta chain is from a study of cytomegalovirus exposure and HLA in healthy donors. The PCR was carried out with 60 Vbeta primers and 13 Jbeta primers. Generated by immunoSEQ multiplex PCR, the TCRdb table keeps only in-frame clones and is missing some. The sample yields 100,000 to 150,000 clones, roughly 85% seen once. This CDR3 comprises 14 residues. Per the germline V gene, CDR1 is MNHEY and CDR2 is SMNVEV (reference sequence). Unmatched junction bases numbered 10, after V lost 6 bases and J lost 8 bases. The sample comprised PBMCs. The chain combines TRBV27 with TRBJ2-1, with TRBD2 identical over 7 bases. The sequence was obtained from a boy aged 5-17 years in good health and CMV-seronegative. The CDR3, as DNA: TGTGCCAGCAGACGGGACTACGTTACGCATGAGCAGTTCTTC. Translation: CASRRDYVTHEQFF.